This T cell receptor beta chain was documented in a study of cytomegalovirus exposure and HLA in healthy donors. Points from the study as a whole: Cytomegalovirus association was assigned to about 150 TCR beta chains.

With 60 Vbeta and 13 Jbeta primers, the PCR was carried out. Method: immunoSEQ multiplex PCR; TCRdb's copy keeps in-frame clones and lacks some. Of fewer than 110,000 clones listed, more than 75% are singletons. Notes on this clone: The antigen is not known.

This CDR3 has 17 residues. V trimming: 2 bases; J trimming: 5 bases; junction bases outside the gene matches: 13. Germline CDR1 and CDR2: SGHNT and YYREEE (reference sequence). The clonotype comes from a man younger than 45 in good health and CMV-seropositive. The gene calls are TRBV5-4 and TRBJ1-2; 9 bases line up with TRBD1. Material: PBMCs. CDR3 residues: CASSLRLATGGEYGYTF. As DNA, the CDR3 is TGTGCCAGCAGCTTAAGGCTGGCGACAGGGGGGGAGTATGGCTACACCTTC.